This T cell receptor (beta chain) originates from a study of blood T cell repertoires in COVID-19. In the original processing: How many nucleated cells were present was estimated from reference gene primer amplification. TCRdb keeps only in-frame clones here, not all; method: immunoSEQ multiplex PCR. V and J calls and clone size are given by that table; D and trimming were obtained from the DNA. This table holds tens of thousands of clones, about nine tenths found once. Losses at the gene ends were 2 bases for V and 2 bases for J; bases not matched to a gene: 4. The CDR3 extends over 16 amino acids. Germline CDR1 and CDR2: LGHNA and YSLEER.

Material for sequencing was peripheral blood. The chain combines TRBV4-3 with TRBJ2-3; 10 bases are shared with TRBD2. This sequence was found in a man between 65 and 85 years old with active or convalescent COVID-19. CDR3 DNA: TGCGCCAGCAGCCAAATAGCGGGGGGTGCCACAGATACGCAGTATTTT. Its translation: CASSQIAGGATDTQYF.